This paragraph reports one T cell receptor beta chain. Its antigen remains unidentified. No per-base quality is available; no much larger clone lies one base away. Libraries came from the immunoSEQ multiplex PCR assay. Following the manufacturer's protocol, the hsTCRB Kit was used to amplify rearranged TCR beta chain sequences. Sequencing of TCRB libraries was carried out on an Illumina MiSeq. The published analysis was carried out like this. The proprietary platform of the kit vendor was used for demultiplexing, trimming and gene mapping. TCRdb provides this immuneACCESS table in a form limited to in-frame rearrangements. Some clones are lacking; in checked studies, under half of them reflect an unresolved V gene, and why the rest are absent is not known. V, J and clone size were drawn from that table, and D and trimming were deduced from the DNA. The sample table holds about 69,000 clones, of which around 87% were seen once. The ten largest clones add up to 2% to 2.5% of the sample.

This sample is drawn from a study of a mutant IDH1 vaccine in newly diagnosed glioma (dated by TCRdb to the early 2020s). Background on the whole study: In the chemotherapy-containing groups, vaccination started alongside temozolomide cycles, whereas in patients who had radiotherapy alone it started 4-6 weeks after radiotherapy. The approximately 32 treated patients were approximately 62% male and around 40% female, with a mean age of approximately 38 years. Before enrollment, most patients had been given radiochemotherapy with temozolomide as standard therapy, while the rest had received either radiotherapy alone or temozolomide alone. The week-35 safety follow-up took place at visit V12, and the week-47 end of study took place at visit V13. Six visits were used for peripheral blood collection: V03 (baseline), V05, V07, V10, V12 and V13. Longitudinal TCRB deep sequencing was performed for some 25 treated patients wherever samples were available for exploratory analyses. Summary of the overall study and its limitations: No apparent relationship was observed between pseudoprogression and alterations in the top peripheral T cell clonotypes detected by TCRB sequencing. It was noted by the authors that analyses of patient blood samples could not be reproduced owing to sample limitations. Availability determined which PBMC samples were chosen for TCRB deep sequencing. Vaccine-induced immune responses across multiple MHC alleles were detected in over 85% of patients.

Explained via the paper, the time point label denotes: week 35, safety follow-up. Each vaccine dose, consisting of 300 ug of a 20-mer mutant IDH1 peptide in Montanide, was administered subcutaneously with topical imiquimod. Patients were given eight vaccinations, in weeks 1, 3, 5, 7, 11, 15, 19 and 23, which matched visits V03 through V10. All donors had newly diagnosed IDH1-mutant astrocytomas of WHO grade 3 or 4 that showed loss of nuclear ATRX. The samples were drawn from NOA16, a multicentre, single-arm, open-label phase I trial in Germany that tested a mutant IDH1 peptide vaccine in humans for the first time. Genomic DNA for TCRB sequencing was extracted from EDTA blood using the DNeasy Blood and Tissue Kit. From the cysteine through the phenylalanine, the CDR3 covers 12 amino acids. Only the CDR3 part of the read is kept: 36 bases, read in frame from the first base. Via the germline V gene, CDR1 is SGHTS and CDR2 YDEGEE. V loses 1 base, J loses 4 bases, and the germline ends lie 5 bases apart.

The sequencing here drew on PBMCs, taken from a glioma patient whose treatment included an IDH1 peptide vaccine. The chain joins TRBV5-8 to TRBJ2-5; confidence is insufficient to name the D gene. This receptor was taken from a man aged 30 to 39 with glioma. The base sequence is TGTGCCAGCAGCTTGTGGAGAGAGACCCAGTACTTC. It translates to CASSLWRETQYF.